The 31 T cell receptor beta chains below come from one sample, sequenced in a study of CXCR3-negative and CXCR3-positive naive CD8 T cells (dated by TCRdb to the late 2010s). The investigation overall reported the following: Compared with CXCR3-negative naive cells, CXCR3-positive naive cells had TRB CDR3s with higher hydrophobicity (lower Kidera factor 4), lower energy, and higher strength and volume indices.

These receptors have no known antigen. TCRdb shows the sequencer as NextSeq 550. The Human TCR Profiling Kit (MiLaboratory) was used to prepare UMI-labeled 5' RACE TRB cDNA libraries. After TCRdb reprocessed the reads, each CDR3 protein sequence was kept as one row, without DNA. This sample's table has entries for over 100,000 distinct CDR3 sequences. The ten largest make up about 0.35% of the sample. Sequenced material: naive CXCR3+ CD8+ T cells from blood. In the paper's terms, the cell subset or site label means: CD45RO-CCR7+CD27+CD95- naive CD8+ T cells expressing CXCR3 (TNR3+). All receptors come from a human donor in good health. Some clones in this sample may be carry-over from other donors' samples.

CDR3 amino acids: CASSQEQGWAYEQYF. The chain has TRBV4-3 and TRBJ2-7; there is no DNA to check the TCRdb D call of TRBD1. CDR3 length: 15 amino acids. Germline CDR1 reads LGHNA; CDR2 reads YSLEER.

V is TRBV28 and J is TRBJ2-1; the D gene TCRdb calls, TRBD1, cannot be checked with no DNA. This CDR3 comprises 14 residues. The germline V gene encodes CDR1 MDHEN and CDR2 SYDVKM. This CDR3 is CASSLLDRNNEQFF.

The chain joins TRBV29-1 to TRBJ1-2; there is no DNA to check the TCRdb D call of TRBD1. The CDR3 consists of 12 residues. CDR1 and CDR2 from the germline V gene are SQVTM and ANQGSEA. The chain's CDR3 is CSVEAGNYGYTF.

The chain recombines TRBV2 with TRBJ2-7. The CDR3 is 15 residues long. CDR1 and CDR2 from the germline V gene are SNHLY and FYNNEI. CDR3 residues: CASSEYIGSSYEQYF.

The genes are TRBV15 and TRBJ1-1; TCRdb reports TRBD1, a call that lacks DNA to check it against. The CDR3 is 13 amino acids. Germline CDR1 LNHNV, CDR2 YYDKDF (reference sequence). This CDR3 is CATSSGRWTEAFF. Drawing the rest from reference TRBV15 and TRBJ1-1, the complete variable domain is DAMVIQNPRYQVTQFGKPVTLSCSQTLNHNVMYWYQQKSSQAPKLLFHYYDKDFNNEADTPDNFQSRRPNTSFCFLDIRSPGLGDTAMYLCATSSGRWTEAFFGQGTRLTVV.

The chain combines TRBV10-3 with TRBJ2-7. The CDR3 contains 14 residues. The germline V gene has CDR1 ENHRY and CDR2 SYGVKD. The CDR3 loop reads CAISANLPAYEQYF.

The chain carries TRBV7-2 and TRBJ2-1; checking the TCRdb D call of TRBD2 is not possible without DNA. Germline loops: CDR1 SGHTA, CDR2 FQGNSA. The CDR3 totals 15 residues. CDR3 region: CASSLAQREYNEQFF.

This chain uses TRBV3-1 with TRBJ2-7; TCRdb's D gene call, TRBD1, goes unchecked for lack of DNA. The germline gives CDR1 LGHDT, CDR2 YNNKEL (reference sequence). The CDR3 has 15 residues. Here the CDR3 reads CASSQPGAQPGEQYF.

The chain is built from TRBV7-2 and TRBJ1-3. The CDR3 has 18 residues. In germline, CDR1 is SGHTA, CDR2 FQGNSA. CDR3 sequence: CASSLEGPVILGGNTIYF.

This CDR3 reads CASSDRVSYEQYF. The chain links TRBV7-9 to TRBJ2-7. Germline V lookup: CDR1 SEHNR, CDR2 FQNEAQ (reference sequence). The length of the CDR3 is 13 residues.

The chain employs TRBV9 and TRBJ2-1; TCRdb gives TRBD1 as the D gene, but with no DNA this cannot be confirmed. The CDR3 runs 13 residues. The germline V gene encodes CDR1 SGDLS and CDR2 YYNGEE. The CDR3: CASSWGQNNEQFF. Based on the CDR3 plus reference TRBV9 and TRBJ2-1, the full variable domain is DSGVTQTPKHLITATGQRVTLRCSPRSGDLSVYWYQQSLDQGLQFLIQYYNGEERAKGNILERFSAQQFPDLHSELNLSSLELGDSALYFCASSWGQNNEQFFGPGTRLTVL.

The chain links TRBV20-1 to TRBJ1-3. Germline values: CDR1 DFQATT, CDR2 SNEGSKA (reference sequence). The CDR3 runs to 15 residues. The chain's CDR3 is CSVLQVQNSGNTIYF.

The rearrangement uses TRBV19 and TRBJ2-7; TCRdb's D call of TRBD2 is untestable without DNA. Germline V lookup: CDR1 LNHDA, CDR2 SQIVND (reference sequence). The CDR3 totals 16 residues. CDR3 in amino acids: CASIPGLADPSYEQYF.

This CDR3 is CASSFHGAGTYEQYF. The chain employs TRBV7-2 and TRBJ2-7; TCRdb's D call, TRBD1, is unchecked because there is no DNA. The CDR3 contains 15 residues. CDR1 and CDR2 from the germline V gene are SGHTA and FQGNSA.

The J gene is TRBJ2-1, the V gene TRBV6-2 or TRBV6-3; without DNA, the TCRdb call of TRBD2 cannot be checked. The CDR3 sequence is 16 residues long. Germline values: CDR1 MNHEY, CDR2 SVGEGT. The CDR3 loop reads CASSKMSGGPYNEQFF.

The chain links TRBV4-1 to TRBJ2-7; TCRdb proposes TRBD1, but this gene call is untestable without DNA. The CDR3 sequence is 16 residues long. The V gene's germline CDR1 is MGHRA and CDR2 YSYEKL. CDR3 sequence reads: CASSLSGQELSYEQYF.

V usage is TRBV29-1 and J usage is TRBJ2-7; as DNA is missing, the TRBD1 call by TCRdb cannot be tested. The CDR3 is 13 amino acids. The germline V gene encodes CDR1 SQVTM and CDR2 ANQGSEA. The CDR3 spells CSVRTGGDYEQYF.

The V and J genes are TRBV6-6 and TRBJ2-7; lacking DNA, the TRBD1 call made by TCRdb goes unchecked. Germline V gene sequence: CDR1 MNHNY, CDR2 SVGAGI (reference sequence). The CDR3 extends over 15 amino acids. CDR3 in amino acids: CASSYGAGSSYEQYF.

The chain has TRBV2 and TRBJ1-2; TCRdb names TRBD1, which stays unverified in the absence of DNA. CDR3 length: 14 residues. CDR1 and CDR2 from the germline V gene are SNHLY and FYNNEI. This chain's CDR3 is CASSEMLGGNGYTF.

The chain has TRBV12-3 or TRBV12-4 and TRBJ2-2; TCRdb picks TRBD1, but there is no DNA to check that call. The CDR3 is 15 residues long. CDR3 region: CASSLIPPNTGELFF.

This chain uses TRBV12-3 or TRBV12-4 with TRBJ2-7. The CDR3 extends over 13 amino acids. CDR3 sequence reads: CASSPDKLYEQYF.

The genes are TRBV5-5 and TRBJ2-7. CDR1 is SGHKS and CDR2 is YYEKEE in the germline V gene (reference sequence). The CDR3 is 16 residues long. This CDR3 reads CASSLAVWGSAYEQYF.

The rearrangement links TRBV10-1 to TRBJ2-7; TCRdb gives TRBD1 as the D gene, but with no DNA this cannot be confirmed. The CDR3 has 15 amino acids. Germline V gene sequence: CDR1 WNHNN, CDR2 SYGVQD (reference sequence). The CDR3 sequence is CASSESRRNPGEQYF.

The chain's CDR3 is CASSLADITYEQYF. J is TRBJ2-7 and V is TRBV5-6; TCRdb indicates TRBD1, and absent DNA this call remains unverified. Germline assignment: CDR1 SGHDT and CDR2 YYEEEE. CDR3 length: 14 residues.

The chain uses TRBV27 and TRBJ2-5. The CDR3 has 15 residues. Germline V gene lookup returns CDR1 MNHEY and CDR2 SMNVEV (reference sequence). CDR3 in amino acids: CASSFRFNRQETQYF.

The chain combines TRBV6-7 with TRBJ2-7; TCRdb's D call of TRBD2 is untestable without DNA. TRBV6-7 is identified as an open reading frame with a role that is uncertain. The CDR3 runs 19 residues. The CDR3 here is CASSYSYLAGAALYYEQYF.

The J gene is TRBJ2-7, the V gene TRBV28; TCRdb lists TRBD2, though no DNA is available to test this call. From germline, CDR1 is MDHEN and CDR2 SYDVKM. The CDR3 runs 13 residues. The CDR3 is CASSLWASGEEYF.

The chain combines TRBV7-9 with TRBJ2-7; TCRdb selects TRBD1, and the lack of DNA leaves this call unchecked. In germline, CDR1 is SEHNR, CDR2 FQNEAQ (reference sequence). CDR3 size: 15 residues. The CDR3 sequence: CASSFGQGRSYEQYF.

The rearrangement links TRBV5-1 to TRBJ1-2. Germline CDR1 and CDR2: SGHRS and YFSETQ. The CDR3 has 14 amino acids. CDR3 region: CASGYDGPNYGYTF.

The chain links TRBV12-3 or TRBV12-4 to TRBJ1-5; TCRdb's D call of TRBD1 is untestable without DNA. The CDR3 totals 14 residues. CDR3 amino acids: CASTFGTVNQPQHF.

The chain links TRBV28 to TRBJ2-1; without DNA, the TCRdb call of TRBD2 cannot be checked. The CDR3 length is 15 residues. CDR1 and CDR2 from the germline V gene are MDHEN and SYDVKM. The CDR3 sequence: CASSLLANSYNEQFF.